This T cell receptor beta chain was captured in a study of immune evolution from preneoplasia to lung adenocarcinoma. The germline CDR1 and CDR2 sequences are MDHEN and SYDVKM. The ends were cut back, 4 bases at V and 0 bases at J, with 16 bases in the middle. The CDR3 covers 17 residues. Two lung cancer pathologists independently confirmed each histologic diagnosis. Using immunoSEQ multiplex PCR, the repertoire was profiled, and TCRdb retains in-frame clones only, with some absent. The sample has 7,500 to 9,500 clones; 70% to 85% are singletons. The sequence was collected from a person aged 50 or older with lung adenocarcinoma. J is TRBJ2-4 and V is TRBV28, with D possibly TRBD1 on 6 matching bases. The sample was FFPE invasive lung adenocarcinoma tissue. DNA of the CDR3: TGTGCCAGCAGTTCCCCCCCACAGGGCCTAGCCAAAAACATTCAGTACTTC. As protein: CASSSPPQGLAKNIQYF. Looking up the rest from reference TRBV28 and TRBJ2-4 gives the full variable domain: DVKVTQSSRYLVKRTGEKVFLECVQDMDHENMFWYRQDPGLGLRLIYFSYDVKMKEKGDIPEGYSVSREKKERFSLILESASTNQTSMYLCASSSPPQGLAKNIQYFGAGTRLSVL.